These 21 T cell receptor beta chains share one sample of origin, sequenced in a study of control samples from healthy donors and cancer patients. Method: immunoSEQ multiplex PCR; TCRdb's copy keeps in-frame clones and lacks some. This repertoire shows roughly 74,000 clones, approximately 94% found once; its top ten account for roughly 5%. The sequenced material came from blood. All receptors derive from a young woman in good health.

The chain's CDR3 is CASSPLGSGDYNEQFF. Written as DNA, the CDR3 is TGTGCCAGCTCACCATTGGGTAGCGGGGACTACAATGAGCAGTTCTTC. The V call is TRBV18, the J call TRBJ2-1; 8 bases are shared with TRBD2. V lost 2 bases to trimming and J lost 3 bases; unmatched junction nucleotides: 6. CDR3 length: 16 amino acids. In germline, CDR1 is KGHSH, CDR2 LQKENI.

The chain carries TRBV7-6 and TRBJ2-7; 14 positions agree with TRBD2. In germline, CDR1 is SGHVS, CDR2 FNYEAQ. Unmatched junction bases numbered 11, after V lost 0 bases and J lost 7 bases. The CDR3 totals 18 residues. CDR3 in DNA: TGTGCCAGCAGCTTAGCGGAGGGGGTTGGGACTAGCGGGAGTGAGCAGTACTTC. It codes for CASSLAEGVGTSGSEQYF.

V and J are TRBV28 and TRBJ2-5; 11 nucleotides agree with TRBD2. Losses at the gene ends were 2 bases for V and 5 bases for J; bases not matched to a gene: 10. Germline CDR1 and CDR2: MDHEN and SYDVKM. The CDR3 is 17 amino acids. CDR3 DNA sequence: TGTGCCAGCAGTTTAGTTGGTAGCGGGAGGGGAAAGGAGACCCAGTACTTC. Protein product: CASSLVGSGRGKETQYF. Combining the CDR3 with reference TRBV28 and TRBJ2-5 gives the whole variable domain DVKVTQSSRYLVKRTGEKVFLECVQDMDHENMFWYRQDPGLGLRLIYFSYDVKMKEKGDIPEGYSVSREKKERFSLILESASTNQTSMYLCASSLVGSGRGKETQYFGPGTRLLVL.

The DNA for the CDR3 is TGTGCCAGCAGGGCCCTAGCGGACTCCTACAATGAGCAGTTCTTC. Its translation is CASRALADSYNEQFF. The J gene is TRBJ2-1, the V gene TRBV4-2; TRBD2 aligns across 7 bases. With V trimmed by 6 bases and J by 0 bases, 5 bases remained unmatched. The germline gives CDR1 LGHNA, CDR2 YNFKEQ. The CDR3 sequence is 15 residues long.

The J gene is TRBJ2-7, the V gene TRBV16; D tentatively reads TRBD1 or TRBD2 (5 bases each). Trimming stripped 4 bases from V and 6 bases from J, with 19 bases between. The V gene's germline CDR1 is KGHSY and CDR2 FQNENV. This CDR3 region has 15 residues. As DNA, the CDR3 is TGTGCCAGCAGCCTAAATAGAATGGTCGGGGCCGAGCAGTACTTC. Residues: CASSLNRMVGAEQYF.

Concerning this clone itself: Different DNA sequences within this sample yield the same CDR3. The chain uses TRBV11-2 and TRBJ1-1; D remains ambiguous. The length of the CDR3 is 12 residues. Between the trimmed V and J ends, which lost 2 bases and 0 bases, there was a span of 1 base. Germline V gives CDR1 SGHAT, CDR2 FQNNGV. The CDR3 loop is CASSLMNTEAFF. In DNA, the CDR3 is TGTGCCAGCAGCTTAATGAACACTGAAGCTTTCTTT. The variable domain in full, with the rest retrieved from reference TRBV11-2 and TRBJ1-1, is EAGVAQSPRYKIIEKRQSVAFWCNPISGHATLYWYQQILGQGPKLLIQFQNNGVVDDSQLPKDRFSAERLKGVDSTLKIQPAKLEDSAVYLCASSLMNTEAFFGQGTRLTVV.

This sequence joins TRBV6-6 and TRBJ1-5; D remains ambiguous. The CDR3 has 14 amino acids. The V gene's germline CDR1 is MNHNY and CDR2 SVGAGI (reference sequence). Between the trimmed V and J ends, which lost 2 bases and 4 bases, there was a span of 9 bases. CDR3 protein: CASSYASLNQPQHF. CDR3 DNA sequence: TGTGCCAGCAGTTACGCGAGTTTGAATCAGCCCCAGCATTTT.

This sequence joins TRBV5-1 and TRBJ2-5; TRBD1 matches 8 bases. CDR1 SGHRS and CDR2 YFSETQ come from the germline V gene. V was clipped by 6 bases and J by 4 bases; unmatched bases: 11. The CDR3 runs 15 residues. The CDR3 loop reads CASTGTQGAGETQYF. CDR3 sequence (DNA): TGCGCCAGCACCGGGACCCAGGGGGCAGGAGAGACCCAGTACTTC.

The chain carries TRBV2 and TRBJ1-2; D unresolved. Trimming took off 3 bases at V and 1 base at J, with 15 bases between the two ends. The CDR3 is made up of 16 amino acids. Per germline, CDR1 SNHLY and CDR2 FYNNEI. The CDR3, as DNA: TGTGCCAGCAGTGATGGCGGTCGGTCCGTTAACTATGGCTACACCTTC. Translating gives CASSDGGRSVNYGYTF.

The gene calls are TRBV27 and TRBJ1-5; TRBD1 matches 8 bases. V was pared by 5 bases and J by 4 bases, with 7 bases of the junction left unmatched. The CDR3 runs to 15 residues. Germline V gene sequence: CDR1 MNHEY, CDR2 SMNVEV (reference sequence). The CDR3 spells CASSPHRTGNQPQHF. CDR3 nucleotide sequence: TGTGCCAGCAGTCCCCACCGGACAGGGAATCAGCCCCAGCATTTT.

J is TRBJ1-5 and V is TRBV4-2, with TRBD1 identical over 8 bases. V lost 0 bases to trimming and J lost 5 bases; unmatched junction nucleotides: 3. Germline V gene lookup returns CDR1 LGHNA and CDR2 YNFKEQ. The CDR3 spans 15 residues. The CDR3 is CASSQEDRDDQPQHF. The CDR3 region has the DNA TGTGCCAGCAGCCAAGAGGACAGGGATGATCAGCCCCAGCATTTT.

The V and J genes are TRBV19 and TRBJ2-1; D not certain. Germline loops: CDR1 LNHDA, CDR2 SQIVND (reference sequence). This CDR3 is 14 amino acids long. Trimming left V 1 base short and J 4 bases short, with 8 bases between. CDR3 in DNA: TGTGCCAGTAGTATAGCCCCTCCTTACAATGAGCAGTTCTTC. Protein product: CASSIAPPYNEQFF.

The chain has TRBV11-2 and TRBJ2-3; D not resolved. CDR1 SGHAT and CDR2 FQNNGV come from the germline V gene. V was cut by 1 base and J by 3 bases, with 8 bases left in between. CDR3 size: 14 residues. The CDR3 is CASSLGLGTDTQYF. DNA of the CDR3: TGTGCCAGCAGCTTAGGCCTCGGTACAGATACGCAGTATTTT.

The genes are TRBV6-2 or TRBV6-3 and TRBJ2-6, with unresolved D. Germline-derived CDR1 and CDR2 are MNHEY and SVGEGT. Between the trimmed V and J ends, which lost 2 bases and 0 bases, there was a span of 14 bases. The CDR3 spans 18 residues. The CDR3 protein is CASSYDVVRSSGANVLTF. The DNA of the CDR3 is TGTGCCAGCAGTTACGACGTGGTTAGGAGCTCTGGGGCCAACGTCCTGACTTTC.

In nucleotides, the CDR3 is TGTGCCAGCAGCTCACCCCCCCCAGCCGAGGATTATAATTCACCCCTCCACTTT. Amino acids: CASSSPPPAEDYNSPLHF. The chain uses TRBV16 and TRBJ1-6, with no clear D. V was clipped by 5 bases and J by 4 bases, with 21 bases between them. Germline CDR1 KGHSY, CDR2 FQNENV. This CDR3 region has 18 residues. Supplemented by reference TRBV16 and TRBJ1-6, the full variable domain reads GEEVAQTPKHLVRGEGQKAKLYCAPIKGHSYVFWYQQVLKNEFKFLISFQNENVFDETGMPKERFSAKCLPNSPCSLEIQATKLEDSAVYFCASSSPPPAEDYNSPLHFGNGTRLTVT.

The chain links TRBV11-1 to TRBJ1-1, with D possibly matching TRBD1 (5 bases). The CDR3 loop spans 16 amino acids. V dropped 0 bases and J dropped 2 bases, with 13 bases sitting between them. Per the germline V gene, CDR1 is SGHAT and CDR2 is FQDESV (reference sequence). The CDR3 reads CASSLAGRGRNTEAFF. The CDR3, as DNA: TGTGCCAGCAGCTTAGCGGGGCGGGGAAGAAACACTGAAGCTTTCTTT. Variable domain in full (rest from reference TRBV11-1 and TRBJ1-1): EAEVAQSPRYKITEKSQAVAFWCDPISGHATLYWYRQILGQGPELLVQFQDESVVDDSQLPKDRFSAERLKGVDSTLKIQPAELGDSAMYLCASSLAGRGRNTEAFFGQGTRLTVV.

This chain connects TRBV18 to TRBJ2-7; D not resolved. CDR1 and CDR2 (germline): KGHSH, LQKENI. V was cut by 2 bases and J by 6 bases, with 8 bases left in between. This CDR3 comprises 12 residues. The chain's CDR3 is CASSPAGTEQYF. DNA for the CDR3: TGTGCCAGCTCACCAGCAGGAACCGAGCAGTACTTC.

In this sample, this clone turned up a few times. The chain employs TRBV6-6 and TRBJ2-7, with TRBD2 matching 8 bases. The CDR3 is made up of 17 amino acids. Germline loops: CDR1 MNHNY, CDR2 SVGAGI (reference sequence). Germline trimming cut 5 bases from V and 1 base from J; bases unmatched to any gene: 13. The CDR3 DNA follows: TGTGCCAGCAGTCAGGACTATAGGCTAGCGGGTTCCTACGAGCAGTACTTC. Protein sequence: CASSQDYRLAGSYEQYF.

The CDR3 here is CASTRGSQETQYF. CDR3 DNA sequence: TGTGCCAGCACCCGGGGGAGTCAAGAGACCCAGTACTTC. The V call is TRBV3-1 (or the pseudogene TRBV3-2), the J call TRBJ2-5; tentative D call: TRBD2 (6 bases). Trimming took off 7 bases at V and 2 bases at J, with 11 bases between the two ends. The CDR3 runs to 13 residues. The V gene's germline CDR1 is LGHDT and CDR2 YNNKEL (reference sequence).

The chain couples TRBV11-2 to TRBJ1-5, with no clear D. This CDR3 has 14 residues. Trimming removed 0 bases from V and 6 bases from J, with 9 bases in between. The V gene's germline CDR1 is SGHAT and CDR2 FQNNGV. CDR3 residues: CASSLEGPGQPQHF. The CDR3 bases are TGTGCCAGCAGCTTAGAAGGACCAGGTCAGCCCCAGCATTTT.

The chain uses TRBV28 and TRBJ2-2; maybe TRBD2 (5 bases). The CDR3 loop spans 14 amino acids. V was cut by 3 bases and J by 8 bases, with 13 bases left in between. Germline lookup yields CDR1 MDHEN and CDR2 SYDVKM. Here the CDR3 reads CASSFLIRGGELFF. DNA of the CDR3: TGTGCCAGCAGTTTTTTGATTCGGGGAGGGGAGCTGTTTTTT.